Listed here are 31 T cell receptor beta chains from one sample, sequenced in a study of T cell repertoires in cytomegalovirus infection. MiXCR, applied by TCRdb to the reads, yields one record per CDR3 protein. The table has some 480,000 distinct CDR3 sequences, 33% seen once. Their target antigens are unknown. Here the sequenced sample was cultured PBMCs, taken from culture after CMV antigen stimulation. The receptors were gathered from a human donor in good health (CMV status not recorded). Some clones in this sample may be carry-over from other donors' samples.

The rearrangement links TRBV6-6 to TRBJ2-7; 9 nucleotides line up with TRBD2. V dropped 5 bases and J dropped 2; count of bases not matched to a gene: 7. The CDR3 is 15 residues long. Germline V lookup: CDR1 MNHNY, CDR2 SVGAGI (reference sequence). The CDR3 coding sequence is TGTGCCAGCAGTGAGACTAGCGGATCGACCTACGAGCAGTACGTC. Amino acids: CASSETSGSTYEQYV.

The chain combines TRBV19 with TRBJ1-2; D remains ambiguous. V lost 8 bases and J 3 bases, leaving 13 bases between the germline ends. CDR1 is LNHDA, CDR2 SQIVND, per germline (reference sequence). The CDR3 has 13 amino acids. The CDR3 sequence is CASSPGVDYGYTF. The CDR3 DNA sequence: TGTGCCAGTTCCCCCGGGGTGGACTATGGCTACACCTTC.

This clonotype has at least ten counts. The chain has TRBV18 and TRBJ2-1, with 14 bases that match TRBD2. Germline V lookup: CDR1 KGHSH, CDR2 LQKENI. The ends lost 4 bases at V and 8 bases at J; junction bases unmatched: 7. This CDR3 is 16 amino acids long. The CDR3 DNA sequence: TGTGCCAGCTCACTCGGGACTAGCGGGAGTTACGATGAGCAGTTCTTC. Amino acids: CASSLGTSGSYDEQFF.

The chain couples TRBV6-5 to TRBJ2-1; 9 nucleotides line up with TRBD2. The V segment lost 0 bases and the J segment 8 bases; nucleotides outside the gene matches: 8. CDR1 and CDR2 from the germline V gene are MNHEY and SVGAGI. The CDR3 runs 16 residues. The CDR3: CASSYSTSGAGDEQFF. The CDR3 nucleotides are TGTGCCAGCAGTTACTCGACTAGCGGAGCTGGCGATGAGCAGTTCTTC.

The chain employs TRBV7-2 and TRBJ2-1, with 9 bases matching TRBD2. CDR3 size: 14 residues. Losses at the gene ends were 2 bases for V and 8 bases for J; bases not matched to a gene: 4. Germline CDR1 and CDR2: SGHTA and FQGNSA. The CDR3 coding sequence is TGTGCCAGCAGCTTAAGGGGACTAGCCCATGAGCAGTTCTTC. This gives the protein CASSLRGLAHEQFF.

In this sample, this clonotype turned up many times. V usage is TRBV7-2 and J usage is TRBJ1-1, with D possibly TRBD1 on 5 matching bases. V was pared by 4 bases and J by 4 bases, with 22 bases between. The CDR3 totals 17 residues. Germline CDR1 reads SGHTA; CDR2 reads FQGNSA. The CDR3, as DNA: TGTGCCAGCAGCTCCGATCATCCCATCCGGGGGGGCACTGAAGCTTTCTTT. This sequence encodes CASSSDHPIRGGTEAFF.

This clonotype was detected a few times. V gene TRBV5-4 combines with J gene TRBJ2-5; unclear D gene. The V end lost 3 bases, the J end lost 3 bases, and 12 bases lay between the germline ends. This CDR3 is 14 amino acids long. CDR1 SGHNT and CDR2 YYREEE come from the germline V gene (reference sequence). CDR3 protein: CASSSVAGEETQYF. The CDR3 DNA follows: TGTGCCAGCAGCTCGGTAGCTGGCGAAGAGACCCAGTACTTC.

This clonotype was detected only a few times. The chain links TRBV2 to TRBJ1-2; 7 nucleotides align to TRBD1. Germline CDR1 SNHLY, CDR2 FYNNEI. CDR3 size: 17 residues. The ends lost 5 bases at V and 6 bases at J; junction bases unmatched: 18. Here the CDR3 DNA reads TGTGCCAGCAGTCAAATCAGGACGATGACAGGGTTACATGGCTACACCTTC. It encodes CASSQIRTMTGLHGYTF.

This clonotype was counted between two and nine times. The chain recombines TRBV7-6 with TRBJ1-5; D uncertain. CDR1 is SGHVS, CDR2 FNYEAQ, per germline. Trimming removed 4 bases from V and 0 bases from J, with 10 bases in between. The CDR3 runs 15 residues. CDR3 sequence (DNA): TGTGCCAGCAGCTCTAGTCCTAATAGCAATCAGCCCCAGCATTTT. This encodes CASSSSPNSNQPQHF.

The sample holds a few counts of this clonotype. The chain is built from TRBV19 and TRBJ2-6; 14 positions agree with TRBD2. V was pared by 5 bases and J by 2 bases, with 5 bases of the junction left unmatched. This CDR3 spans 18 amino acids. Looked up from germline, CDR1 is LNHDA and CDR2 is SQIVND (reference sequence). CDR3 sequence reads: CASSLTSGRATGANVLTF. The CDR3 DNA follows: TGTGCCAGTAGTTTGACTAGCGGGAGGGCGACTGGGGCCAACGTCCTGACTTTC.

This clonotype was seen a handful of times. The chain is built from TRBV6-6 and TRBJ2-3, with 7 bases matching TRBD2. The length of the CDR3 is 15 residues. V was pared by 2 bases and J by 2 bases, with 4 bases of the junction left unmatched. Per germline, CDR1 MNHNY and CDR2 SVGAGI (reference sequence). The CDR3 nucleotides are TGTGCCAGCAGTTACGGTGGGGGGGACACAGATACGCAGTATTTT. It yields the protein CASSYGGGDTDTQYF.

The rearrangement links TRBV20-1 to TRBJ2-1; TRBD2 matches at 9 bases. The CDR3 loop spans 15 amino acids. From germline, CDR1 is DFQATT and CDR2 SNEGSKA (reference sequence). With 6 bases clipped from V and 0 bases from J, the junction kept 6 bases outside the gene matches. The CDR3 spells CSAFSGGISYNEQFF. The CDR3 DNA reads TGCAGTGCGTTTAGCGGGGGAATCTCCTACAATGAGCAGTTCTTC.

A few counts support this clonotype. The rearrangement links TRBV5-4 to TRBJ2-2, with 7 bases fitting TRBD1. Looked up from germline, CDR1 is SGHNT and CDR2 is YYREEE (reference sequence). J lost 0 bases, V lost 0 bases, and 5 bases had no gene match. The CDR3 spans 17 residues. The CDR3 DNA reads TGTGCCAGCAGCTTGGACAGGGGACCGGCGAACACCGGGGAGCTGTTTTTT. Translated, it gives CASSLDRGPANTGELFF.

This clonotype has more than one count but fewer than ten. The gene calls are TRBV7-8 and TRBJ1-2, with D unresolved. The CDR3 has 15 residues. Trimming cost V 1 base and J 0 bases, with 9 bases left between them. Germline V CDR1 and CDR2: SGHVS, FQNEAQ. The CDR3 region has the DNA TGTGCCAGCAGCTTAGGGCGGACTCCTAACTATGGCTACACCTTC. Its protein product is CASSLGRTPNYGYTF.

This clonotype was seen at least ten times. V gene TRBV6-1 combines with J gene TRBJ2-2; 11 bases match TRBD2. The germline gives CDR1 MNHNS, CDR2 SASEGT. CDR3 length equals 16 residues. J was trimmed by 1 base and V by 5 bases; bases with no gene match: 3. The CDR3 region has the DNA TGTGCCAGCAGTCAGGGACTAGCGGAGAACACCGGGGAGCTGTTTTTT. Translated: CASSQGLAENTGELFF.

This clonotype occurred many times. The chain links TRBV7-2 to TRBJ1-3; D gene unclear. Trimming removed 2 bases at V and 0 bases at J, with 11 bases between. CDR3 length: 16 amino acids. Germline CDR1 SGHTA, CDR2 FQGNSA. CDR3 sequence reads: CASSLLNRISGNTIYF. CDR3 nucleotides: TGTGCCAGCAGCTTATTAAACCGTATCTCTGGAAACACCATATATTTT.

The V and J genes are TRBV20-1 and TRBJ1-2; D gene uncertain. The V and J ends lost 5 bases and 8 bases respectively, with 18 bases between them. This CDR3 has 13 amino acids. Germline V gives CDR1 DFQATT, CDR2 SNEGSKA (reference sequence). This CDR3 reads CSADRGQVGGYTF. DNA for the CDR3: TGCAGTGCTGATCGAGGGCAGGTGGGGGGCTACACCTTC.

The chain couples TRBV7-2 to TRBJ2-5; 7 positions match TRBD2. Per the germline V gene, CDR1 is SGHTA and CDR2 is FQGNSA. After removal of 5 bases from V and 5 bases from J, the junction contained 11 bases not matched to a gene. There are 15 residues in the CDR3. The CDR3 DNA is TGTGCCAGCAGCCGGACTAGAGCCAGTACGGAGACCCAGTACTTC. This encodes CASSRTRASTETQYF.

CDR3 region: CASSLPRPRGSPLHF. For the CDR3, the DNA is TGTGCCAGCAGTTTACCCCGTCCCAGGGGTTCACCCCTCCACTTT. The chain couples TRBV28 to TRBJ1-6; maybe TRBD1 (6 bases). Germline lookup yields CDR1 MDHEN and CDR2 SYDVKM. V lost 2 bases and J 9 bases, leaving 14 bases between the germline ends. This CDR3 has 15 amino acids. Filled out from reference TRBV28 and TRBJ1-6, the complete variable domain reads DVKVTQSSRYLVKRTGEKVFLECVQDMDHENMFWYRQDPGLGLRLIYFSYDVKMKEKGDIPEGYSVSREKKERFSLILESASTNQTSMYLCASSLPRPRGSPLHFGNGTRLTVT.

The gene calls are TRBV5-4 and TRBJ2-5; perhaps D is TRBD1 or TRBD2 (7 bases each). V gave up 4 bases and J gave up 3 bases, with 16 bases separating them. The germline V gene has CDR1 SGHNT and CDR2 YYREEE (reference sequence). The CDR3 extends over 15 amino acids. In DNA form, the CDR3 reads TGTGCCAGCAGCCCCGGGGGGACAGCCGAAGAGACCCAGTACTTC. Amino acid sequence: CASSPGGTAEETQYF.

This clonotype has a handful of counts. This chain joins TRBV7-8 and TRBJ2-5; 9 bases align to TRBD2. CDR1 is SGHVS and CDR2 is FQNEAQ in the germline V gene. This CDR3 spans 18 amino acids. The V and J ends lost 10 bases and 5 bases, in that order; junction bases with no gene match: 23. CDR3 sequence: CATGRRPGAGGPRETQYF. CDR3 DNA: TGTGCCACAGGAAGACGGCCTGGGGCGGGAGGGCCGCGGGAGACCCAGTACTTC.

J is TRBJ2-1 and V is TRBV7-2; no definite D call. With 1 base removed from V and 5 bases from J, the gap between germline ends came to 12 bases. The germline V gene has CDR1 SGHTA and CDR2 FQGNSA. The CDR3 spans 15 residues. The CDR3 DNA reads as TGTGCCAGCAGCTTAGGAGTGGTCGCTGACAATGAGCAGTTCTTC. Amino acid sequence: CASSLGVVADNEQFF.

This clonotype was detected a few times. The gene calls are TRBV7-3 and TRBJ2-3; 11 bases agree with TRBD2. The CDR3 sequence is 16 residues long. The junction had 7 bases not matched to a gene; V was cut back by 4 bases and J by 4 bases. Per the germline V gene, CDR1 is SGHTA and CDR2 is FQGTGA. The CDR3 sequence: CASSSPLAGVPDTQYF. CDR3 nucleotide sequence: TGTGCCAGCAGCTCGCCACTAGCGGGAGTGCCAGATACGCAGTATTTT.

This clonotype showed up just a few times. This chain connects TRBV12-3 or TRBV12-4 to TRBJ2-1; 10 nucleotides agree with TRBD2. This CDR3 has 18 residues. Losses at the gene ends were 4 bases for V and 9 bases for J; bases not matched to a gene: 18. The CDR3 here is CASSSGGPAGGPRSEQFF. In nucleotides, the CDR3 is TGTGCCAGCAGTTCGGGGGGACCAGCGGGAGGGCCTCGAAGTGAGCAGTTCTTC.

This clonotype was detected only a few times. V is TRBV6-6 and J is TRBJ2-5, with a tentative D call TRBD1 (6 bases). V dropped 0 bases and J dropped 5 bases, with 10 bases sitting between them. Per the germline V gene, CDR1 is MNHNY and CDR2 is SVGAGI (reference sequence). CDR3 length equals 14 residues. CDR3 region: CASSYSSGVETQYF. Written as DNA, the CDR3 is TGTGCCAGCAGTTACTCGTCAGGGGTGGAGACCCAGTACTTC.

This clonotype has only a few counts. This chain joins TRBV27 and TRBJ1-4, with D unclear. Germline CDR1 is MNHEY and CDR2 is SMNVEV (reference sequence). Trimming left V 6 bases short and J 0 bases short, with 11 bases between. This CDR3 has 15 residues. CDR3 DNA: TGTGCCAGCAGACTACGGTTTGCAACTAATGAAAAACTGTTTTTT. Its translation: CASRLRFATNEKLFF.

The J gene is TRBJ1-1, the V gene TRBV5-6; D gene uncertain. V was cut by 4 bases and J by 3 bases, with 13 bases left in between. Germline CDR1 is SGHDT and CDR2 is YYEEEE. This CDR3 has 14 amino acids. The CDR3 nucleotides are TGTGCCAGCAGCCCATGGGCCCCGGACACTGAAGCTTTCTTT. Protein product: CASSPWAPDTEAFF.

V usage is TRBV7-2 and J usage is TRBJ2-3; no reliable D call. Germline CDR1 SGHTA, CDR2 FQGNSA. The germline V and J ends were trimmed by 3 bases and 2 bases, with 9 bases remaining between them. The length of the CDR3 is 14 residues. The CDR3 DNA reads TGTGCCAGCAGCTTGGGTAGCCCCACAGATACGCAGTATTTT. It yields the protein CASSLGSPTDTQYF.

The V and J genes are TRBV10-3 and TRBJ2-1, with D perhaps TRBD2 (5 bases). The CDR3 totals 16 residues. Per the germline V gene, CDR1 is ENHRY and CDR2 is SYGVKD. Deletions cut 3 bases from V and 6 bases from J, with 18 bases between. DNA of the CDR3: TGTGCCATCAGTGACTCAGTGGGAGTAACGAGCAATGAGCAGTTCTTC. Translation gives CAISDSVGVTSNEQFF.

This clonotype was seen repeatedly, ten times or more. V gene TRBV6-1 combines with J gene TRBJ2-5, with TRBD2 identical over 15 bases. Trimming at V came to 4 bases and at J to 6 bases, leaving 3 bases not matched to a gene. The CDR3 is 15 residues long. CDR1 MNHNS and CDR2 SASEGT come from the germline V gene. The CDR3 is CASSVGTSGRQTQYF. CDR3 nucleotide sequence: TGTGCCAGCAGTGTCGGGACTAGCGGGAGGCAGACCCAGTACTTC.

The J gene is TRBJ2-3, the V gene TRBV10-3; 10 positions agree with TRBD2. Germline V CDR1 and CDR2: ENHRY, SYGVKD. V dropped 6 bases and J dropped 2; count of bases not matched to a gene: 14. This CDR3 comprises 18 residues. The DNA for the CDR3 is TGTGCCATCAGCGACGGCACCTCTAGCGGGAGACCCACAGATACGCAGTATTTT. Translated, it gives CAISDGTSSGRPTDTQYF.